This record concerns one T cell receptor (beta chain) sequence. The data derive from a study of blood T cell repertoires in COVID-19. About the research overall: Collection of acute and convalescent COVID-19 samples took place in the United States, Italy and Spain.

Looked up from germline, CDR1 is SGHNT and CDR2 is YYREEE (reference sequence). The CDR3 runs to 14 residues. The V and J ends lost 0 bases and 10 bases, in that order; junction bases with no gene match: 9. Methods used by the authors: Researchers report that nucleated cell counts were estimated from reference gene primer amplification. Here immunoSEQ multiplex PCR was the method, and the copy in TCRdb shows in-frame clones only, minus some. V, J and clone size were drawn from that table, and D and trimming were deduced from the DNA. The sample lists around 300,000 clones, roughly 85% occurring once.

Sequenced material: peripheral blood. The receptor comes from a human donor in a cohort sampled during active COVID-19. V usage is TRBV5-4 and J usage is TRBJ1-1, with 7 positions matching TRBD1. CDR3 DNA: TGTGCCAGCAGCTTGGGTGAGGGGGCAGGAAGAGCTTTCTTT. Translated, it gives CASSLGEGAGRAFF. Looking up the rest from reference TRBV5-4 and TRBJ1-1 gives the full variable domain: ETGVTQSPTHLIKTRGQQVTLRCSSQSGHNTVSWYQQALGQGPQFIFQYYREEENGRGNFPPRFSGLQFPNYSSELNVNALELDDSALYLCASSLGEGAGRAFFGQGTRLTVV.